This passage covers 27 T cell receptor beta chains from one sample sequenced in a study of blood T cell repertoires in COVID-19. Here immunoSEQ multiplex PCR was the method, and the copy in TCRdb shows in-frame clones only, minus some. The data contain approximately 670,000 clones, 70% to 90% of them singletons. Sequenced input: peripheral blood. These receptors all stem from a woman aged 18-29 years with acute or convalescent COVID-19.

The CDR3 nucleotides are TGTGCCAGCAGTCCCGGGACAGGGTACATTCAGTACTTC. Amino acids: CASSPGTGYIQYF. This chain links TRBV5-5 with TRBJ2-4, with 9 bases aligning to TRBD1. The length of the CDR3 is 13 residues. Looked up from germline, CDR1 is SGHKS and CDR2 is YYEKEE (reference sequence). With 5 bases clipped from V and 8 bases from J, the junction kept 5 bases outside the gene matches.

The J gene is TRBJ2-7, the V gene TRBV19, with D possibly being TRBD1 (6 bases). The germline V gene has CDR1 LNHDA and CDR2 SQIVND (reference sequence). Trimming removed 5 bases at V and 2 bases at J, with 13 bases between. This CDR3 has 14 residues. CDR3 bases: TGTGCCAGTAGTTTAGCCAGGGGCCCCTACGAGCAGTACTTC. This sequence encodes CASSLARGPYEQYF.

The chain combines TRBV4-1 with TRBJ1-6; D not resolved. This CDR3 has 15 residues. V lost 1 base, J lost 0 bases, and 4 bases lay in between. Germline V gives CDR1 MGHRA, CDR2 YSYEKL. In DNA form, the CDR3 reads TGCGCCAGCAGCCAAGCGAGCTCCTATAATTCACCCCTCCACTTT. Protein product: CASSQASSYNSPLHF.

The V gene is TRBV28, the J gene TRBJ2-4; D is possibly TRBD1 (7 bases). CDR1 is MDHEN, CDR2 SYDVKM, per germline. This CDR3 region has 15 residues. With 7 bases removed from V and 0 bases from J, the gap between germline ends came to 13 bases. CDR3 loop: CASMEGAVAKNIQYF. CDR3 in DNA: TGTGCCAGCATGGAGGGGGCGGTAGCCAAAAACATTCAGTACTTC.

This clone was seen a handful of times. The rearrangement joins TRBV5-1 to TRBJ1-2, with 7 bases lining up with TRBD1. CDR3 length: 13 residues. The V and J ends lost 2 bases and 4 bases, in that order; junction bases with no gene match: 2. CDR1 and CDR2 from the germline V gene are SGHRS and YFSETQ. For the CDR3, the DNA is TGCGCCAGCAGCTTACAGGGGCCCTATGGCTACACCTTC. It yields the protein CASSLQGPYGYTF.

The chain joins TRBV9 to TRBJ2-2, with 10 bases identical to TRBD1. Trimming removed 3 bases from V and 4 bases from J; junction bases left unmatched: 6. Germline V gene sequence: CDR1 SGDLS, CDR2 YYNGEE. There are 16 residues in the CDR3. CDR3 in DNA: TGTGCCAGCAGCGGACCCGGGACAGGGGTCACCGGGGAGCTGTTTTTT. It yields the protein CASSGPGTGVTGELFF.

V is TRBV12-2 and J is TRBJ1-1. TRBV12-2 is deemed a pseudogene. The CDR3 is 13 residues long. The CDR3 nucleotides read TGTGCAAGTCGGACTGAGGAGGCAGACGAAGCTTTCTTT. Residues: CASRTEEADEAFF.

This clone was seen a handful of times. This chain links TRBV19 with TRBJ1-3, with TRBD1 matching over 7 bases. CDR3 length equals 16 residues. V gave up 7 bases and J gave up 4 bases; unmatched junction bases: 13. Germline V gene sequence: CDR1 LNHDA, CDR2 SQIVND (reference sequence). CDR3 loop: CASNSPDRVGGNTIYF. DNA for the CDR3: TGTGCCAGTAATTCCCCCGACAGGGTAGGAGGAAACACCATATATTTT.

Only one count was recorded for this clone. This rearrangement joins TRBV19 to TRBJ1-5; D is ambiguous. V lost 1 base and J 7 bases, leaving 8 bases between the germline ends. The germline V gene has CDR1 LNHDA and CDR2 SQIVND (reference sequence). The CDR3 contains 13 residues. For the CDR3, the DNA is TGTGCCAGTAGTATAGCAGGCGCCCAGCCCCAGCATTTT. Encoded protein: CASSIAGAQPQHF.

This sequence joins TRBV5-4 and TRBJ2-3, with D perhaps matching TRBD2 (6 bases). V was shortened by 3 bases and J by 2 bases, with 10 bases between the two germline ends. The V gene's germline CDR1 is SGHNT and CDR2 YYREEE (reference sequence). CDR3 length: 14 amino acids. The CDR3 nucleotides read TGTGCCAGCAGCTGGGGGACTTCCACAGATACGCAGTATTTT. Translating it yields CASSWGTSTDTQYF.

Here the CDR3 DNA reads TGCGCCAGCAGACTGACACCCGGCTCTGGAAACACCATATATTTT. Protein: CASRLTPGSGNTIYF. The gene calls are TRBV5-1 and TRBJ1-3; no reliable D call. Germline V gene lookup returns CDR1 SGHRS and CDR2 YFSETQ. V shed 5 bases and J shed 0 bases, with 12 bases lying between them. The CDR3 is made up of 15 amino acids.

Worth noting for this clone: The same CDR3 is also encoded by other DNA sequences in this sample. This chain uses TRBV18 with TRBJ2-7, with a possible D match to TRBD2 (6 bases). From germline, CDR1 is KGHSH and CDR2 LQKENI. The CDR3 has 11 residues. V shed 6 bases and J shed 6 bases, with 9 bases lying between them. The CDR3 coding sequence is TGTGCCAGCTCCCCGGGGGTCGAGCAGTACTTC. Translation gives CASSPGVEQYF.

The rearrangement joins TRBV5-1 to TRBJ2-5, with 9 bases that match TRBD1. Germline lookup yields CDR1 SGHRS and CDR2 YFSETQ. V lost 4 bases and J lost 2; bases outside the gene matches: 6. The CDR3 has 15 residues. DNA for the CDR3: TGCGCCAGCAGCCCTTTGGACAGGGGACAAGAGACCCAGTACTTC. Protein product: CASSPLDRGQETQYF.

This clone came up a few times. The rearrangement links TRBV6-5 to TRBJ1-2; the match to TRBD1 covers 8 bases. The V segment lost 2 bases and the J segment 13 bases; nucleotides outside the gene matches: 12. The CDR3 length is 14 residues. Germline values: CDR1 MNHEY, CDR2 SVGAGI. The CDR3 is CASSYGWQGAFSTF. The CDR3 region has the DNA TGTGCCAGCAGTTACGGCTGGCAGGGGGCCTTCTCCACCTTC.

The chain couples TRBV6-4 to TRBJ1-5; no clear D gene. The CDR3 totals 15 residues. V was pared by 0 bases and J by 5 bases, with 11 bases between. Germline V gene data show CDR1 as MRHNA and CDR2 as SNTAGT. The CDR3 is CASSDSRARHQPQHF. Here the CDR3 DNA reads TGTGCCAGCAGTGACTCGAGGGCCCGCCATCAGCCCCAGCATTTT.

V gene TRBV21-1 combines with J gene TRBJ1-6; the table names TRBD1, a call not compared with the DNA. TRBV21-1 is reported as a pseudogene. The CDR3 runs to 16 residues. The CDR3 protein is CASSNYPGQTNSPLHF. CDR3 coding DNA: TGTGCCAGCAGCAACTACCCGGGACAGACTAATTCACCCCTCCACTTT.

This clone showed up just once. The CDR3: CALHFGDRGFSPLHF. CDR3 nucleotides: TGCGCCTTACATTTTGGGGACAGGGGTTTCTCACCCCTCCACTTT. This sequence joins TRBV23-1 and TRBJ1-6, with 10 bases identical to TRBD1. TRBV23-1 qualifies as an ORF whose function is uncertain. CDR3 length: 15 residues. V trimming: 11 bases; J trimming: 10 bases; junction bases outside the gene matches: 14.

V is TRBV27 and J is TRBJ1-1; 9 positions agree with TRBD1. The V gene's germline CDR1 is MNHEY and CDR2 SMNVEV (reference sequence). This CDR3 is 13 amino acids long. Trimming removed 6 bases from V and 1 base from J; junction bases left unmatched: 0. The CDR3 nucleotides read TGTGCCAGCAGGGACAGGGGGAACACTGAAGCTTTCTTT. Protein product: CASRDRGNTEAFF.

This chain connects TRBV11-1 to TRBJ2-7, with 7 positions matching TRBD2. The CDR3 loop spans 15 amino acids. Germline-derived CDR1 and CDR2 are SGHAT and FQDESV (reference sequence). V shed 2 bases and J 3 bases; nucleotides not matched to a gene: 7. CDR3 in DNA: TGTGCCAGCAGCTTAATGAGGGGAGGGGTCTACGAGCAGTACTTC. Residues: CASSLMRGGVYEQYF. The whole variable domain, remainder taken from reference TRBV11-1 and TRBJ2-7, is EAEVAQSPRYKITEKSQAVAFWCDPISGHATLYWYRQILGQGPELLVQFQDESVVDDSQLPKDRFSAERLKGVDSTLKIQPAELGDSAMYLCASSLMRGGVYEQYFGPGTRLTVT.

This chain uses TRBV30 with TRBJ1-6, with 8 bases fitting TRBD1. The germline V gene encodes CDR1 GTSNPN and CDR2 SVGIG (reference sequence). The CDR3 covers 17 residues. The J segment lost 0 bases and the V segment lost 1 base, leaving 5 bases of the junction unmatched. The CDR3 DNA reads as TGTGCCTGGAGTGGTTCAGGGGGCAGCTCCTATAATTCACCCCTCCACTTT. It specifies CAWSGSGGSSYNSPLHF.

J is TRBJ1-2 and V is TRBV28, with 8 bases identical to TRBD1. The CDR3 has 12 residues. Germline loops: CDR1 MDHEN, CDR2 SYDVKM. Trimming at V came to 5 bases and at J to 5 bases, leaving 1 base not matched to a gene. The CDR3 sequence is CASSQGAYGYTF. For the CDR3, the DNA is TGTGCCAGCAGTCAGGGGGCATATGGCTACACCTTC.

This clone has just a few counts. This chain uses TRBV11-3 with TRBJ1-2, with D perhaps matching TRBD1 (6 bases). The CDR3 spans 16 residues. V was trimmed by 0 bases and J by 5 bases, leaving 16 bases between them. Germline V gene lookup returns CDR1 SGHNT and CDR2 YENEEA. CDR3 amino acids: CASSLEDSEGLYGYTF. DNA for the CDR3: TGTGCCAGCAGCTTAGAGGACAGTGAAGGGCTATATGGCTACACCTTC.

The chain has TRBV7-9 and TRBJ2-1; TRBD2 aligns across 9 bases. CDR1 is SEHNR and CDR2 is FQNEAQ in the germline V gene (reference sequence). The V and J ends lost 5 bases and 4 bases, in that order; junction bases with no gene match: 18. The CDR3 length is 19 residues. The CDR3 coding sequence is TGTGCCAGCAGCACCAGAGTCCCACCGACTAGCGGAGAGTACAATGAGCAGTTCTTC. This translates into CASSTRVPPTSGEYNEQFF.

This clone was seen a single time. This chain joins TRBV9 and TRBJ1-5; D not resolved. Trimming took off 1 base at V and 5 bases at J, with 13 bases between the two ends. This CDR3 contains 15 residues. Germline values: CDR1 SGDLS, CDR2 YYNGEE. The CDR3: CASSVSGSSYQPQHF. CDR3 nucleotide sequence: TGTGCCAGCAGCGTATCAGGATCTTCGTATCAGCCCCAGCATTTT.

The chain links TRBV29-1 to TRBJ2-7; the D gene is possibly TRBD1 (5 bases). The CDR3 totals 14 residues. Trimming removed 5 bases at V and 0 bases at J, with 14 bases between. Germline CDR1 is SQVTM and CDR2 is ANQGSEA. The CDR3 sequence: CSVTGPTSSYEQYF. The CDR3 nucleotides are TGCAGCGTTACAGGACCGACGAGCTCCTACGAGCAGTACTTC.

The chain combines TRBV6-2 or TRBV6-3 with TRBJ1-1, with 7 bases lining up with TRBD1. V dropped 6 bases and J dropped 8; count of bases not matched to a gene: 15. The CDR3 sequence is 15 residues long. Germline V lookup: CDR1 MNHEY, CDR2 SVGEGT. CDR3: CASSPGGMGTVEAFF. The CDR3 DNA reads as TGTGCCAGCAGCCCCGGGGGTATGGGGACAGTAGAAGCTTTCTTT.

The chain recombines TRBV24-1 with TRBJ2-2, with 10 bases fitting TRBD1. This CDR3 contains 15 residues. Germline CDR1 and CDR2: KGHDR and SFDVKD. J lost 3 bases, V lost 6 bases, and 3 bases had no gene match. CDR3 sequence (DNA): TGTGCCACCAGTTCCGGGACAGGGGACACCGGGGAGCTGTTTTTT. Encoded protein: CATSSGTGDTGELFF.